This T cell receptor (beta chain) was profiled in a study of shared clonotypes between healthy human individuals. As for the study in general: Each donor's CD4 naive and CD4 memory cells filled three plates apiece, CD8 naive two, and CD8 memory one. Broader study findings: When naive CD4 clonotypes were compared across a handful of donors, about 5% were shared. Relative to memory subsets, naive subsets generally showed larger estimated richness.

Germline V gene sequence: CDR1 SGHVS, CDR2 FQNEAQ. The CDR3 totals 11 residues. The V gene lost 6 bases and the J gene lost 7 bases, with 9 bases spanning the gap. The donor cohort consisted entirely of Caucasian adults residing in Nashville, Tennessee. About this clone: The antigen is not known.

Data came from immunoSEQ multiplex PCR; TCRdb stores just in-frame clones and leaves some out. Among 90,000 to 120,000 clones, 68% were seen once, and the ten largest hold 24%. The chain is built from TRBV7-8 and TRBJ1-1; perhaps TRBD1 as D (5 bases). Sequencing was done on a sample of memory CD8+ T cells sorted from blood. Regarding subset: CD45RO+ cells pooled with CCR7-negative TemRA cells. The source is a woman under 40 in good health. In nucleotides, the CDR3 is TGTGCCAGCAGTGGGGGGATTGAAGCTTTCTTT. It specifies CASSGGIEAFF.